The rows below give T cell receptor beta chains drawn from one sample of a study of T cell responses to AZD1222 COVID-19 vaccine. Measured with immunoSEQ multiplex PCR; TCRdb has only the in-frame clones, and not every one. The table lists roughly 110,000 clones, 90% to 95% of them singletons. The sample in question was peripheral blood, obtained 28 days after the second AZD1222 dose. Receptors originate from an adult who received the AZD1222 COVID-19 vaccine. The CDR3 runs from the conserved cysteine through the conserved F or W. A D gene is named only where the DNA matches it firmly. The size entry is marked missing in some rows and otherwise reads once, few, many or a size class.

cdr3_nt: TGTGCCAGCAGCTTGGGTATCGGTTCGAACACCGGGGAGCTGTTTTTT
cdr3_aa: CASSLGIGSNTGELFF
j_call: TRBJ2-2
d_call: NA
clone_size: NA
v_call: TRBV5-4

cdr3_nt: TGTGCCAGCTCACCACGCCTAGCGGGAGAAGGAGATACGCAGTATTTT
cdr3_aa: CASSPRLAGEGDTQYF
j_call: TRBJ2-3
d_call: TRBD2
clone_size: NA
v_call: TRBV18

cdr3_nt: TGTGCCAGCAGCTTAGCGACGCCGGGCGATGGCTACACCTTC
cdr3_aa: CASSLATPGDGYTF
j_call: TRBJ1-2
d_call: NA
clone_size: NA
v_call: TRBV13

cdr3_nt: TGCGCCAGCAGCCCGTGGGAGGTTGGGGAAAAACTGTTTTTT
cdr3_aa: CASSPWEVGEKLFF
j_call: TRBJ1-4
d_call: NA
clone_size: NA
v_call: TRBV5-1

cdr3_nt: TGTGCCAGTAGTTCCCCCGGGGGGACCGGTTACGAGCAGTACTTC
cdr3_aa: CASSSPGGTGYEQYF
j_call: TRBJ2-7
d_call: TRBD2
clone_size: NA
v_call: TRBV19

cdr3_nt: TGTGCCATTCACCGGGACAGGGGGGTCTCTTCACCCCTCCACTTT
cdr3_aa: CAIHRDRGVSSPLHF
j_call: TRBJ1-6
d_call: TRBD1
clone_size: few
v_call: TRBV9

cdr3_nt: TGTGCCAGTAGTTCACGAGGGACAGGGGGGTCGAATGAAAAACTGTTTTTT
cdr3_aa: CASSSRGTGGSNEKLFF
j_call: TRBJ1-4
d_call: TRBD1
clone_size: NA
v_call: TRBV19

cdr3_nt: TGTGCCAGCTCCGGACTAGCGGGGGGGGCCTACAATGAGCAGTTCTTC
cdr3_aa: CASSGLAGGAYNEQFF
j_call: TRBJ2-1
d_call: TRBD2
clone_size: NA
v_call: TRBV18

cdr3_nt: TGTGCCAGCAGCTTAGTTGCAGGGAGCTCCTACGAGCAGTACTTC
cdr3_aa: CASSLVAGSSYEQYF
j_call: TRBJ2-7
d_call: NA
clone_size: NA
v_call: TRBV7-2

cdr3_nt: TGTGCCAGCAGTTTATCCGGGACTAGCGTCTGGTACGAGCAGTACTTC
cdr3_aa: CASSLSGTSVWYEQYF
j_call: TRBJ2-7
d_call: TRBD2
clone_size: once
v_call: TRBV28

cdr3_nt: TGTGCCTGGAGTAAACAGGGACTACGGGGAAACACCATATATTTT
cdr3_aa: CAWSKQGLRGNTIYF
j_call: TRBJ1-3
d_call: NA
clone_size: NA
v_call: TRBV30

cdr3_nt: TGTGCCAGCAGTCTCGGGAGGCGGTATGAGCAGTTCTTC
cdr3_aa: CASSLGRRYEQFF
j_call: TRBJ2-1
d_call: TRBD2
clone_size: NA
v_call: TRBV27

cdr3_nt: TGTGCCAGCAGCCCAGTCATACAGGGGGCGAGAGATACGCAGTATTTT
cdr3_aa: CASSPVIQGARDTQYF
j_call: TRBJ2-3
d_call: TRBD1
clone_size: once
v_call: TRBV14

cdr3_nt: TGTGCCAGCAGCGGGTCAGATACGCAGTATTTT
cdr3_aa: CASSGSDTQYF
j_call: TRBJ2-3
d_call: NA
clone_size: NA
v_call: TRBV9

cdr3_nt: TGTGCCAGCAGTTTTCAGCGTTGGGACAATGAGCAGTTCTTC
cdr3_aa: CASSFQRWDNEQFF
j_call: TRBJ2-1
d_call: NA
clone_size: NA
v_call: TRBV28